These 22 T cell receptor beta chains were sequenced from one sample in a study of OX40 agonist ivuxolimab in advanced cancers. The table came from immunoSEQ multiplex PCR; TCRdb's copy has only in-frame clones and leaves some out. The repertoire holds some 110,000 clones, with about 93% as singletons. This specimen consisted of CD4+ or CD8+ T cells sorted from blood, obtained in a trial of the OX40 agonist ivuxolimab. Receptors were obtained from an adult with an advanced solid tumor such as melanoma, head and neck, liver or kidney cancer.

This clone was counted a single time. J is TRBJ1-5 and V is TRBV10-3, with D possibly being TRBD1 (6 bases). The germline gives CDR1 ENHRY, CDR2 SYGVKD. CDR3 length equals 14 residues. Trimming shortened V by 6 bases and J by 0 bases, and 9 bases separated the two germline ends. The CDR3 DNA follows: TGTGCCATCAGCCCACAGGGTAGCAATCAGCCCCAGCATTTT. Encoded protein: CAISPQGSNQPQHF.

The chain uses TRBV6-5 and TRBJ1-2; D is uncertain. Looked up from germline, CDR1 is MNHEY and CDR2 is SVGAGI. The CDR3 sequence is 14 residues long. The V and J ends lost 2 bases and 3 bases respectively, with 10 bases between them. The CDR3 reads CASSYTDGHYGYTF. The CDR3 region has the DNA TGTGCCAGCAGTTACACGGACGGACACTATGGCTACACCTTC.

J is TRBJ2-1 and V is TRBV7-6; 10 bases are a match to TRBD2. J was trimmed by 7 bases and V by 5 bases; bases with no gene match: 14. The CDR3 runs to 17 residues. Germline V CDR1 and CDR2: SGHVS, FNYEAQ. CDR3 loop: CASSPSLAGATGNEQFF. CDR3 in DNA: TGTGCCAGCAGCCCCAGTCTAGCGGGAGCTACAGGGAATGAGCAGTTCTTC.

The V and J genes are TRBV2 and TRBJ2-3; unclear D gene. The germline V and J ends were trimmed by 7 bases and 0 bases, with 5 bases remaining between them. The CDR3 loop spans 12 amino acids. Germline V gene sequence: CDR1 SNHLY, CDR2 FYNNEI. In DNA form, the CDR3 reads TGTGCCAGCACGCGGAGCACAGATACGCAGTATTTT. It codes for CASTRSTDTQYF.

On this clone itself: The sample carries other DNA sequences with the same CDR3. The chain couples TRBV28 to TRBJ1-2; the match to TRBD1 covers 8 bases. The V gene end was trimmed by 3 bases and the J gene end by 8 bases; junction bases not matched to a gene: 2. The CDR3 is 12 amino acids. CDR1 and CDR2 (germline): MDHEN, SYDVKM. The DNA for the CDR3 is TGTGCCAGCAGTTTTTCAGGGGGCGGCTACACCTTC. Its protein is CASSFSGGGYTF.

The CDR3 DNA reads as TGTGCCAGCTCACCAGGACAGGGAGGAAGGGAGACCCAGTACTTC. Its translation: CASSPGQGGRETQYF. V usage is TRBV18 and J usage is TRBJ2-5, with 8 positions matching TRBD1. Looked up from germline, CDR1 is KGHSH and CDR2 is LQKENI. The length of the CDR3 is 15 residues. The V segment lost 2 bases and the J segment 5 bases; nucleotides outside the gene matches: 7.

V usage is TRBV18 and J usage is TRBJ2-2; no definite D call. Germline values: CDR1 KGHSH, CDR2 LQKENI. CDR3 length: 14 residues. V lost 1 base and J lost 4, with 7 bases in between. In DNA, the CDR3 is TGTGCCAGCTCACCACGCAGGCCCACCGGGGAGCTGTTTTTT. Translation: CASSPRRPTGELFF.

Only one count was recorded for this clone. The V and J genes are TRBV5-1 and TRBJ1-1; D not resolved. Germline CDR1 SGHRS, CDR2 YFSETQ. V was cut by 0 bases and J by 0 bases, with 9 bases left in between. CDR3 length: 15 residues. The CDR3 loop is CASSLVPGLNTEAFF. The CDR3 DNA sequence: TGCGCCAGCAGCTTGGTCCCGGGTTTGAACACTGAAGCTTTCTTT.

This clone has only one observation. The J gene is TRBJ1-1, the V gene TRBV28; D possibly corresponds to TRBD1 (6 bases). The germline CDR1 and CDR2 sequences are MDHEN and SYDVKM. The CDR3 loop spans 15 amino acids. Trimming stripped 3 bases from V and 1 base from J, with 12 bases between. In DNA, the CDR3 is TGTGCCAGCAGTTTTGACAGGCCGTCGAACACTGAAGCTTTCTTT. This translates into CASSFDRPSNTEAFF.

The chain is built from TRBV28 and TRBJ1-2; no firm D call. Per the germline V gene, CDR1 is MDHEN and CDR2 is SYDVKM. CDR3 size: 12 residues. Trimming took off 5 bases at V and 8 bases at J, with 12 bases between the two ends. CDR3 DNA sequence: TGTGCCAGCAGTGAACAGTCACGGGGCTACACCTTC. Protein sequence: CASSEQSRGYTF.

This clone was observed once. The genes are TRBV11-3 and TRBJ1-4, with D hard to call. The V end was cut by 2 bases, the J end by 2 bases, with 9 bases between. Germline V gene lookup returns CDR1 SGHNT and CDR2 YENEEA. The CDR3 sequence is 15 residues long. Here the CDR3 reads CASSLRHGTNEKLFF. In DNA, the CDR3 is TGTGCCAGCAGCTTACGGCACGGGACTAATGAAAAACTGTTTTTT.

J is TRBJ2-7 and V is TRBV6-6, with D possibly being TRBD2 (5 bases). V lost 4 bases, J lost 13 bases, and 20 bases lay in between. CDR1 is MNHNY, CDR2 SVGAGI, per germline (reference sequence). CDR3 length: 13 residues. The CDR3, as DNA: TGTGCCAGCAGTTCCTCCCGGGGAGTTCGACAATACTTC. Its translation: CASSSSRGVRQYF.

The CDR3 spells CASSQAQRGVTGELFF. CDR3 nucleotide sequence: TGCGCCAGCAGCCAAGCCCAGCGGGGGGTCACCGGGGAGCTGTTTTTT. This chain uses TRBV4-1 with TRBJ2-2, with 9 positions matching TRBD2. The CDR3 runs 16 residues. CDR1 MGHRA and CDR2 YSYEKL come from the germline V gene. Trimming took 1 base from V and 4 from J; bases not matched to a gene: 4.

The V gene is TRBV19, the J gene TRBJ2-2; tentative D call: TRBD1 (6 bases). This CDR3 is built from 13 residues. V was trimmed by 9 bases and J by 1 base, leaving 9 bases between them. Germline V gene lookup returns CDR1 LNHDA and CDR2 SQIVND (reference sequence). The CDR3: CARQGENTGELFF. The CDR3 DNA reads as TGTGCCAGACAGGGCGAGAACACCGGGGAGCTGTTTTTT.

This clone has more than one count but fewer than ten. The chain recombines TRBV6-6 with TRBJ2-3; TRBD1 might be the D (6 bases). The CDR3 is 13 residues long. From germline, CDR1 is MNHNY and CDR2 SVGAGI (reference sequence). CDR3 DNA: TGTTCTTACCAGGGCCAGGGGACAGATACGCAGTATTTT. Protein sequence: CSYQGQGTDTQYF.

The chain uses TRBV4-3 and TRBJ1-4; D uncertain. The ends were cut back, 0 bases at V and 7 bases at J, with 12 bases in the middle. The CDR3 covers 15 residues. The germline V gene encodes CDR1 LGHNA and CDR2 YSLEER. The CDR3 DNA reads as TGCGCCAGCAGCCAAGATTACGGTGGCGGTGAAAAACTGTTTTTT. Protein: CASSQDYGGGEKLFF.

The chain is built from TRBV2 and TRBJ2-7; D remains ambiguous. V lost 1 base and J 2 bases, leaving 9 bases between the germline ends. Per the germline V gene, CDR1 is SNHLY and CDR2 is FYNNEI. The CDR3 extends over 14 amino acids. The CDR3 protein is CASSEVRSPYEQYF. CDR3 in DNA: TGTGCCAGCAGTGAAGTCAGAAGTCCCTACGAGCAGTACTTC.

The gene calls are TRBV28 and TRBJ2-7; D gene uncertain. The CDR3 runs to 12 residues. The germline V gene encodes CDR1 MDHEN and CDR2 SYDVKM. V shed 4 bases and J shed 4 bases, with 8 bases lying between them. For the CDR3, the DNA is TGTGCCAGCAGTTGGGTTGGTTACGAGCAGTACTTC. Encoded protein: CASSWVGYEQYF.

V usage is TRBV6-6 and J usage is TRBJ1-1; TRBD1 agrees at 7 bases. Germline-derived CDR1 and CDR2 are MNHNY and SVGAGI (reference sequence). J lost 7 bases, V lost 5 bases, and 10 bases had no gene match. The length of the CDR3 is 14 residues. The CDR3 sequence: CASSPRPGGIEAFF. CDR3 in DNA: TGTGCCAGCAGTCCGCGGCCAGGGGGGATTGAAGCTTTCTTT.

This clone was seen only a few times. The chain employs TRBV5-4 and TRBJ1-6; D unclear. This CDR3 comprises 14 residues. The germline V gene has CDR1 SGHNT and CDR2 YYREEE (reference sequence). Trimming shortened V by 1 base and J by 8 bases, and 10 bases separated the two germline ends. The CDR3 region is CASSLWGADSPLHF. As DNA, the CDR3 is TGTGCCAGCAGCTTGTGGGGAGCAGATTCACCCCTCCACTTT.

Comment on this clone: One end of the junction fails to match germline, which may point to a read error. The chain links TRBV5-6 to TRBJ2-5; no firm D call. Germline lookup yields CDR1 SGHDT and CDR2 YYEEEE. The CDR3 spans 11 residues. CDR3 in DNA: TGTGCCAGCAGCTTGATAAGGTCACTGCACTTC. It translates to CASSLIRSLHF.

V is TRBV15 and J is TRBJ2-1; tentatively, D is TRBD2 (6 bases). The CDR3 runs to 15 residues. Germline CDR1 and CDR2: LNHNV and YYDKDF (reference sequence). V was trimmed by 1 base and J by 5 bases, leaving 12 bases between them. CDR3 in amino acids: CATSRVGGGNNEQFF. Here the CDR3 DNA reads TGTGCCACCAGCAGAGTGGGGGGAGGTAACAATGAGCAGTTCTTC.